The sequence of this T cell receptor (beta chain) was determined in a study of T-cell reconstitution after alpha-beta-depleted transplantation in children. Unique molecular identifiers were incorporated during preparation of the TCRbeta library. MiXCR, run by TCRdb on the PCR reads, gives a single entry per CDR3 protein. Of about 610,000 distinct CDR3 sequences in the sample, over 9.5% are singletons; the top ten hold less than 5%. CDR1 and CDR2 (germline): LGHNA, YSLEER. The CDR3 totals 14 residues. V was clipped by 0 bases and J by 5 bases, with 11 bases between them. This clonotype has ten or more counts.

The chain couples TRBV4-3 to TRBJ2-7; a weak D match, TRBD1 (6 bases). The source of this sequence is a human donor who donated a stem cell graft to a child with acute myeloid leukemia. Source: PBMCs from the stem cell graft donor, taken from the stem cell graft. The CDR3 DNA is TGCGCCAGCAGCCAAGAAACAGGGTTCCACGAGCAGTACTTC. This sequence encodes CASSQETGFHEQYF.